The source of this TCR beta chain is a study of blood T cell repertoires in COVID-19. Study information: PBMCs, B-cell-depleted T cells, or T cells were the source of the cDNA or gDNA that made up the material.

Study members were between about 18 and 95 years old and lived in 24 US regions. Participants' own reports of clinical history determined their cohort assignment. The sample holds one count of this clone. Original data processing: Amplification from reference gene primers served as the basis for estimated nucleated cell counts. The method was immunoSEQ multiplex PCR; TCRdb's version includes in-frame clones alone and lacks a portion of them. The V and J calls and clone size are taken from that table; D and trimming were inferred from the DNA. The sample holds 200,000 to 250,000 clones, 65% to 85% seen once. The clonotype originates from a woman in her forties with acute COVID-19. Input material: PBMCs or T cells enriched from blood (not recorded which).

CDR3 sequence: CASSLNRVYTEAFF. DNA for the CDR3: TGTGCCAGCAGCTTAAACAGGGTTTACACTGAAGCTTTCTTT. The rearrangement links TRBV11-2 to TRBJ1-1, with a tentative D call TRBD1 (6 bases). Germline V CDR1 and CDR2: SGHAT, FQNNGV. The CDR3 runs to 14 residues. The ends were cut back, 2 bases at V and 3 bases at J, with 10 bases in the middle.